The clone carrying this T cell receptor (beta chain) has ten or more counts. Time point denoted: newly diagnosed GD, antithyroid drugs for less than 3 months. With RNA extracted from PBMCs as input, the TCR library was made. CDR3-region Arm-PCR and iRepertoire HTBI primers produced the TCR beta libraries. Using its own MiXCR run on the multiplex PCR reads, TCRdb lists one record per CDR3 protein. Found here are 400,000 to 450,000 distinct CDR3 sequences, around 15% of them singletons; the top ten hold around 11%. This sample was taken from a study of regulatory T cells in long-lasting Graves disease. The junction had 13 bases not matched to a gene; V was cut back by 10 bases and J by 5 bases. CDR1 is KGHSH, CDR2 LQKENI, per germline. The CDR3 covers 14 residues. The same sample was also used in a study of T cells in Graves' hyperthyroidism and ophthalmopathy.

The chain combines TRBV18 with TRBJ1-1; 7 bases fit TRBD1. The receptor's source is a woman aged 30 to 39 with Graves disease. Sequenced here: peripheral blood mononuclear cells (PBMCs), sampled at new diagnosis, from a patient treated with antithyroid drugs. DNA for the CDR3: TGTGCCACCGGGGCGAGGGGGCGCGGAACTGAAGCTTTCTTT. Translation gives CATGARGRGTEAFF.